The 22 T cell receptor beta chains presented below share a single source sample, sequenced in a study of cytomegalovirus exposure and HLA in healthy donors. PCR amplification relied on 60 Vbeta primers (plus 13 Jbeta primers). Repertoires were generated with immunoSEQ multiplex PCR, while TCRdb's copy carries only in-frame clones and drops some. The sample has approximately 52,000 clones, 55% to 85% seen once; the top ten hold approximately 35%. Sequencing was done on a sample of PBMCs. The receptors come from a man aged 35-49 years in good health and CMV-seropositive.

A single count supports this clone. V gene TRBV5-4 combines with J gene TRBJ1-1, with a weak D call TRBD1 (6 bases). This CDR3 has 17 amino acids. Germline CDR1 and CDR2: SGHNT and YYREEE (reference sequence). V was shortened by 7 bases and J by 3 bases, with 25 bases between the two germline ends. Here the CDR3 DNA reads TGTGCCAGCTCCTTGGGGGTGAGGGGGAGAGAACACACTGAAGCTTTCTTT. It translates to CASSLGVRGREHTEAFF.

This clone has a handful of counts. CDR3 nucleotide sequence: TGTGCCAGCAGCCGAAGGGCTAGCGGGTCGTTCTTC. Protein sequence: CASSRRASGSFF. V usage is TRBV21-1 and J usage is TRBJ2-1; the table gives TRBD2 as D, unverified against the DNA. TRBV21-1 is designated a pseudogene. The CDR3 has 12 amino acids.

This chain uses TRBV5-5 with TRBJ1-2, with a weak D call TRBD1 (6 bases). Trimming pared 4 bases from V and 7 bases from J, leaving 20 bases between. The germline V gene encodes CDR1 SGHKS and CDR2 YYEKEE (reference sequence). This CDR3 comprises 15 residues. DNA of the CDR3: TGTGCCAGCAGCCCCACCCGACAGGAACAGGGTGGCTACACCTTC. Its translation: CASSPTRQEQGGYTF.

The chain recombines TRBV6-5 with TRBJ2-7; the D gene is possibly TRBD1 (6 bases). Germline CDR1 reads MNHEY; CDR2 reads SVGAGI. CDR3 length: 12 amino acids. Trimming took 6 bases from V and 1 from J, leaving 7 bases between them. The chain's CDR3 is CASRDRSYEQYF. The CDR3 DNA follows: TGTGCCAGCAGGGACAGATCCTACGAGCAGTACTTC.

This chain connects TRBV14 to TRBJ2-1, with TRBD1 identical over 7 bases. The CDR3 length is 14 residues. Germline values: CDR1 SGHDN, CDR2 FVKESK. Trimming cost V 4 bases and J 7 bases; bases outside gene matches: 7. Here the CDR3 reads CASSRTQGINEQFF. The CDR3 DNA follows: TGTGCCAGCAGCCGGACACAGGGGATAAATGAGCAGTTCTTC.

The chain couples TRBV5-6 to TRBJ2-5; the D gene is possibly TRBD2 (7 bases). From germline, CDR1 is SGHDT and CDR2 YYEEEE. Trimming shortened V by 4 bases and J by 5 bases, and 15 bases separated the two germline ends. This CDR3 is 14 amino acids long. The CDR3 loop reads CASSPNKGGETQYF. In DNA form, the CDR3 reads TGTGCCAGCAGCCCGAACAAGGGGGGGGAGACCCAGTACTTC.

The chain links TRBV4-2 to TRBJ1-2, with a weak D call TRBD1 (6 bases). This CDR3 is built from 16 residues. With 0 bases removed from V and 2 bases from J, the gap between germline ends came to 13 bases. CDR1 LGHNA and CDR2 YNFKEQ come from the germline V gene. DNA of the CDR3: TGTGCCAGCAGCCAAGATAACGGGGGGGGCAACTATGGCTACACCTTC. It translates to CASSQDNGGGNYGYTF.

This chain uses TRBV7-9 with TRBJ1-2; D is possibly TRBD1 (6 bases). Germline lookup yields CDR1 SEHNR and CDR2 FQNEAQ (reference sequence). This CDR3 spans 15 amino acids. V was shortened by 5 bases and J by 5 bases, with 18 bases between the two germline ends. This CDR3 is CASSAEGDRLYGYTF. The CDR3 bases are TGTGCCAGCAGCGCCGAAGGCGACAGGCTTTATGGCTACACCTTC.

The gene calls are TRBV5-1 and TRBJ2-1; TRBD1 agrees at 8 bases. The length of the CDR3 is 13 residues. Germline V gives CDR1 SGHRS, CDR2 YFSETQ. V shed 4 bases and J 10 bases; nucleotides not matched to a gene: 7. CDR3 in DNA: TGCGCCAGCAGCCTCGACAGGGGAGAGGAGCAGTTCTTC. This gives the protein CASSLDRGEEQFF.

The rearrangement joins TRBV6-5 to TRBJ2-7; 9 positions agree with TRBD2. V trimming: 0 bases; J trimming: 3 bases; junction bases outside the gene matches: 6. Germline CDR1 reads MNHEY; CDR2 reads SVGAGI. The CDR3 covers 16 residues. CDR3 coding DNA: TGTGCCAGCAGTTACTCGATGAGCGGGGGGAGCTACGAGCAGTACTTC. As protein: CASSYSMSGGSYEQYF.

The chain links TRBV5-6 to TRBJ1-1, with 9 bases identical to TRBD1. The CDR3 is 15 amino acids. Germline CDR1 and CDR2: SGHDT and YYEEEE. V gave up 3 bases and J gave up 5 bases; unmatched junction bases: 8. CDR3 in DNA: TGTGCCAGCAGCTACCGACAGGGGGGTTGGACTGAAGCTTTCTTT. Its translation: CASSYRQGGWTEAFF.

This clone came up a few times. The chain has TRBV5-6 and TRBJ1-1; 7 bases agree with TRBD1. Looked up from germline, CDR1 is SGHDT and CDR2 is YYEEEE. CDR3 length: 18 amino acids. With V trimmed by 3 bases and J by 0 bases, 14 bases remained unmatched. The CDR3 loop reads CASSSLQGPSSMNTEAFF. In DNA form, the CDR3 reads TGTGCCAGCAGCTCCCTACAGGGGCCCTCTTCAATGAACACTGAAGCTTTCTTT.

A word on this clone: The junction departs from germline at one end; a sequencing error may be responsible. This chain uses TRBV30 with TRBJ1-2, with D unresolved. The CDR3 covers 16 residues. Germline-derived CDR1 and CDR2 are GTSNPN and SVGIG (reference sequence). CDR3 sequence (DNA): TGTGCCTGGACCCCCCTTCGGGTCAGAACTAACTATGGCTACACTTTC. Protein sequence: CAWTPLRVRTNYGYTF. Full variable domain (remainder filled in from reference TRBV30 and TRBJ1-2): SQTIHQWPATLVQPVGSPLSLECTVEGTSNPNLYWYRQAAGRGLQLLFYSVGIGQISSEVPQNLSASRPQDRQFILSSKKLLLSDSGFYLCAWTPLRVRTNYGYTFGSGTRLTVV.

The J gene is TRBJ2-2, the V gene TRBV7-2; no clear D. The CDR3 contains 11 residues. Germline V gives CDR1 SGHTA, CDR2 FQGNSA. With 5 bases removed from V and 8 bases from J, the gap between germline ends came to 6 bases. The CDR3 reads CASSPRGELFF. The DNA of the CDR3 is TGTGCCAGCAGCCCGAGGGGGGAGCTGTTTTTT.

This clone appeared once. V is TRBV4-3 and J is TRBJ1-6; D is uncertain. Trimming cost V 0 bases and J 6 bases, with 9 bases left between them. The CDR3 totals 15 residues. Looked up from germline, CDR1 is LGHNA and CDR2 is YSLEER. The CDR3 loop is CASSQERETNSPLHF. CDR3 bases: TGCGCCAGCAGCCAAGAGCGGGAGACTAATTCACCCCTCCACTTT.

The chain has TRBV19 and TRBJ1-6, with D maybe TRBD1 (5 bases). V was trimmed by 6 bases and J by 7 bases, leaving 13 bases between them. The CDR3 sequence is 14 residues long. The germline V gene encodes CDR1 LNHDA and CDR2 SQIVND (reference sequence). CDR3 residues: CASRTGGTNSPLHF. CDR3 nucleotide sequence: TGTGCCAGTAGAACGGGGGGAACAAATTCACCCCTCCACTTT. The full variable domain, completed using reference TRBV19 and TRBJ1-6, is DGGITQSPKYLFRKEGQNVTLSCEQNLNHDAMYWYRQDPGQGLRLIYYSQIVNDFQKGDIAEGYSVSREKKESFPLTVTSAQKNPTAFYLCASRTGGTNSPLHFGNGTRLTVT.

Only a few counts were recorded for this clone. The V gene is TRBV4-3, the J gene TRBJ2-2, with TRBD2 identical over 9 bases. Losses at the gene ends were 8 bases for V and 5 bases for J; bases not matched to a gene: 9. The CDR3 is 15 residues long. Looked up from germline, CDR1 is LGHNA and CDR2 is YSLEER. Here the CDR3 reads CASRPGAGGTGELFF. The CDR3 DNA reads TGCGCCAGCCGACCGGGAGCGGGGGGAACCGGGGAGCTGTTTTTT.

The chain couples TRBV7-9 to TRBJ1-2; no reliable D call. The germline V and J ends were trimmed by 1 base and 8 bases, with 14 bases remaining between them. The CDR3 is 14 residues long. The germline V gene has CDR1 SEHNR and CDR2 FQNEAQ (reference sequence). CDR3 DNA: TGTGCCAGCAGCTTAGAAGTTTCGCCAGGCGGCTACACCTTC. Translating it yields CASSLEVSPGGYTF.

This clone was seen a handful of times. CDR3 sequence reads: CASSQDRYSGNTIYF. The CDR3 DNA reads TGTGCCAGCAGCCAAGACCGGTACTCTGGAAACACCATATATTTT. The rearrangement uses TRBV14 and TRBJ1-3; D is unresolved. CDR1 and CDR2 (germline): SGHDN, FVKESK. The CDR3 contains 15 residues. V was cut by 0 bases and J by 0 bases, with 6 bases left in between.

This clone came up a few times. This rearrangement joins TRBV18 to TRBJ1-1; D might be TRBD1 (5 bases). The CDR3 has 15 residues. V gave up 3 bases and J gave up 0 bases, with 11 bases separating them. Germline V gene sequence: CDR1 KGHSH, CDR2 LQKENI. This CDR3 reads CASSPNRGMNTEAFF. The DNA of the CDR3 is TGTGCCAGCTCACCCAATCGGGGGATGAACACTGAAGCTTTCTTT.

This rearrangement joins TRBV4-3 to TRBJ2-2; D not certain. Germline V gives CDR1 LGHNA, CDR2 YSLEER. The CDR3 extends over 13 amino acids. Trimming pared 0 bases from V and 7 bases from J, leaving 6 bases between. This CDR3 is CASSQDPSGELFF. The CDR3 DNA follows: TGCGCCAGCAGCCAAGACCCTAGCGGGGAGCTGTTTTTT.

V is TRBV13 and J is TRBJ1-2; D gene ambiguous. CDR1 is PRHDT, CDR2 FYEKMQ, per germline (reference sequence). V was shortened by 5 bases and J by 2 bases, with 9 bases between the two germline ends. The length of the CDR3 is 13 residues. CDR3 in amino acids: CASSRQRNYGYTF. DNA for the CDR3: TGTGCCAGCAGCAGACAACGAAACTATGGCTACACCTTC.